The sequence of this T cell receptor (beta chain) was determined in a study of OX40 agonist ivuxolimab in advanced cancers. Trimming shortened V by 0 bases and J by 8 bases, and 16 bases separated the two germline ends. Looked up from germline, CDR1 is LGHNA and CDR2 is YNFKEQ. This CDR3 has 16 amino acids. Study observations and caveats: On average, CD8+ T cells showed a greater number of expanded clones than CD4+. Clonal expansion by week 6 occurred in CD4+ and CD8+ blood T cells (at 0.1 to 3.0 mg/kg).

Generated by immunoSEQ multiplex PCR, the TCRdb table keeps only in-frame clones and is missing some. In the table there are about 75,000 clones, more than 75% of which are singletons. In the case of this clone: Its antigen is as yet unknown.

The specimen was CD4+ or CD8+ T cells sorted from blood, collected in a trial of the OX40 agonist ivuxolimab. This clonotype originated in an adult with an advanced solid tumor such as melanoma, head and neck, liver or kidney cancer. V is TRBV4-2 and J is TRBJ1-4; a possible D gene is TRBD1 (6 bases). The CDR3: CASSQEGWGAGEKLFF. The CDR3 DNA reads as TGTGCCAGCAGCCAAGAAGGATGGGGGGCTGGGGAAAAACTGTTTTTT.